These T cell receptor beta chains were read from a single sample in a study of T cells after yellow fever vaccination. TCRdb re-analysed the 5' RACE reads in MiXCR, keeping a single row per CDR3 protein. The sample comprises around 360,000 distinct CDR3 sequences, under 14% of which are singletons, and roughly a sixth rests with the top ten. Specimen: PBMCs, collected on the day of the first yellow fever vaccination. All receptors derive from a young man who received the YFV17D yellow fever vaccine. Both conserved end residues are part of each CDR3. The order of the fields is clone size, D gene, J gene, V gene, CDR3 DNA, CDR3 protein. D genes are given only for firm matches. Where a row states a size, it is once, few, many or the class of an expanded clone; other rows omit it.

-,TRBD2,TRBJ2-1,TRBV6-1,TGTGCCAGCAGTGATAGCGGGGGGTGGAGAAATGAGCAGTTCTTC,CASSDSGGWRNEQFF
many,TRBD1,TRBJ1-6,TRBV23-1,TGCGCCAGCAGTCAGGCGGGACAGCAGGTTAATTCACCCCTCCACTTT,CASSQAGQQVNSPLHF
many,TRBD2,TRBJ2-3,TRBV12-3/TRBV12-4,TGTGCCACAAGACTAGCGGGGGGGCCAGTACCAGATACGCAGTATTTT,CATRLAGGPVPDTQYF
many,-,TRBJ2-3,TRBV11-1,TGTGCCAGCAGCTTAGGATCCAACACAGATACGCAGTATTTT,CASSLGSNTDTQYF
-,-,TRBJ2-7,TRBV12-3/TRBV12-4,TGTGCCAGCAGTCAGGGCGCAGTTCCTCCCTACGAGCAGTACTTC,CASSQGAVPPYEQYF
many,TRBD1,TRBJ1-2,TRBV18,TGTGCCAGCTCACCCCAAGGGACAGGGGGCTATGGCTACACCTTC,CASSPQGTGGYGYTF
few,-,TRBJ1-1,TRBV29-1,TGCAGTGTGAGGTGGGACACTGAAGCTTTCTTT,CSVRWDTEAFF
few,-,TRBJ2-2,TRBV4-1,TGCGCCAGCAGCCAGGCTTTTTCTAGGGGAACGGGGGAGCTGTTTTTT,CASSQAFSRGTGELFF
-,TRBD1,TRBJ1-5,TRBV19,TGTGCCGTGTCACAGGGGGCCCGCAATCAGCCCCAGCATTTT,CAVSQGARNQPQHF
few,-,TRBJ1-4,TRBV6-1,TGTGCCAGCAGTGTTAACACCGGGACAATTGAAAAACTGTTTTTT,CASSVNTGTIEKLFF
few,TRBD1,TRBJ2-1,TRBV5-1,TGCGCCAGCAGCTTGGGGACAGGGGGCCAGAATGAGCAGTTCTTC,CASSLGTGGQNEQFF
-,TRBD2,TRBJ2-5,TRBV5-1,TGCGCCAGCACCTCCTCTAGCGGGGGTGGGGAGACCCAGTACTTC,CASTSSSGGGETQYF